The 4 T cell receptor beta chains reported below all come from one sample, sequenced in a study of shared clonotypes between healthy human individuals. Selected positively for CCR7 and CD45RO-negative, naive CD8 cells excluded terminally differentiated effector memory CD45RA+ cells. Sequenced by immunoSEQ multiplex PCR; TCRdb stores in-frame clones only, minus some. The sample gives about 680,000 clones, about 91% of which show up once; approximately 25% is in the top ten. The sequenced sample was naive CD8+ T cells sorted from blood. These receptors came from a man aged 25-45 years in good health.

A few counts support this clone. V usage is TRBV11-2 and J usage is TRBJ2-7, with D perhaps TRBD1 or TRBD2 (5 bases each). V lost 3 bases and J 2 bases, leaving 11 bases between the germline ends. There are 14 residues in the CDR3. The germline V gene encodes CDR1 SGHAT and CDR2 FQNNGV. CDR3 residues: CASSFLRDPYEQYF. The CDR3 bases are TGTGCCAGCAGCTTTCTCAGGGACCCCTACGAGCAGTACTTC.

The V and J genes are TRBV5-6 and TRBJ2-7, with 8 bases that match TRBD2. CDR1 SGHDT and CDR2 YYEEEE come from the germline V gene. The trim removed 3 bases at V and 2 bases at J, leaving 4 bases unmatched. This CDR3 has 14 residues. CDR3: CASSYSGNTYEQYF. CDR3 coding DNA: TGTGCCAGCAGCTATAGCGGGAACACCTACGAGCAGTACTTC.

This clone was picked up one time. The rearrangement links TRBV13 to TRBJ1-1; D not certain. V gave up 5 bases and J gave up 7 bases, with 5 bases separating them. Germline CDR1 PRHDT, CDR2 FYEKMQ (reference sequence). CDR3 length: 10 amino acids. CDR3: CASSPDEAFF. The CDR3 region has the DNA TGTGCCAGCAGCCCAGATGAAGCTTTCTTT.

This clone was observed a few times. The CDR3 is CASSKTGEGEAFF. The CDR3 coding sequence is TGTGCCAGCAGTAAAACAGGGGAAGGCGAAGCTTTCTTT. This sequence joins TRBV6-1 and TRBJ1-1; 7 nucleotides match TRBD1. Germline CDR1 and CDR2: MNHNS and SASEGT. This CDR3 contains 13 residues. V lost 5 bases and J lost 8; bases outside the gene matches: 8.